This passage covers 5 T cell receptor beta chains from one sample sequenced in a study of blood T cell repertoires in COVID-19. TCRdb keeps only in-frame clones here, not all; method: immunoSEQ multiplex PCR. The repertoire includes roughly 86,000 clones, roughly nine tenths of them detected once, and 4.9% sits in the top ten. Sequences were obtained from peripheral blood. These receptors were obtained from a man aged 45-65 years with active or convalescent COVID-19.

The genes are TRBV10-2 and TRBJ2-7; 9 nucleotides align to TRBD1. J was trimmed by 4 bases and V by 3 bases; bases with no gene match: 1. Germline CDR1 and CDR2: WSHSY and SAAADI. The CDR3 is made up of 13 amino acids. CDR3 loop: CASSEQGAYEQYV. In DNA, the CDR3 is TGCGCCAGCAGTGAACAGGGGGCTTACGAGCAGTACGTC.

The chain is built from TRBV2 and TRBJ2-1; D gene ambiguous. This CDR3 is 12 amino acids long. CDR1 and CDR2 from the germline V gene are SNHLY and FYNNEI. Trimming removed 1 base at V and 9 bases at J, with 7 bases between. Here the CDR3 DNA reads TGTGCCAGCAGTGAAGTTGGCCGTGAGCAGTTCTTC. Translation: CASSEVGREQFF.

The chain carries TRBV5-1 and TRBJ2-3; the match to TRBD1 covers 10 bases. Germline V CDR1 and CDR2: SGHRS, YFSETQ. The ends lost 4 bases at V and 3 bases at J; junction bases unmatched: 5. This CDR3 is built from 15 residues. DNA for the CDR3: TGCGCCAGCAGCCCCTGGACAGGGGGGACAGATACGCAGTATTTT. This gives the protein CASSPWTGGTDTQYF. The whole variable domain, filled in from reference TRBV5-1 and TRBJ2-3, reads KAGVTQTPRYLIKTRGQQVTLSCSPISGHRSVSWYQQTPGQGLQFLFEYFSETQRNKGNFPGRFSGRQFSNSRSEMNVSTLELGDSALYLCASSPWTGGTDTQYFGPGTRLTVL.

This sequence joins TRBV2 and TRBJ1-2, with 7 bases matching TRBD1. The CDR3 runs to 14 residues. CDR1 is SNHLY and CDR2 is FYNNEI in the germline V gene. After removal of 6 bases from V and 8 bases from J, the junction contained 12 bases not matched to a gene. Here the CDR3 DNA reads TGTGCCAGCAGCTGGACAGGACGAGAGAGCGGCTACACCTTC. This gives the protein CASSWTGRESGYTF.

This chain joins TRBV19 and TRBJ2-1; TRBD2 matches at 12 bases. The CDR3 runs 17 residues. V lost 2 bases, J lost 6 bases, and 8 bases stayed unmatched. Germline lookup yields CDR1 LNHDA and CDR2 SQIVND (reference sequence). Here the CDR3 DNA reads TGTGCCAGTAGTATAACCCTACTAGCGGGGGGTTCCAATGAGCAGTTCTTC. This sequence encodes CASSITLLAGGSNEQFF.